This T cell receptor (beta chain) was recovered during a study of vaccination and CD4 T cells after COVID-19. An Oncomine TCR Beta short-read assay was used to sequence the DNA from cultured CD4+ T cells. CD4+ T cells were cultured, and genomic DNA was extracted from them. TCRdb ran MiXCR on the PCR reads and lists one entry per CDR3 protein. This sample yields over 8,000 distinct CDR3 sequences, of which approximately 25% are seen a single time; roughly 25% belongs to the top ten. General study findings and limits: The appearance of a median approximately 90% of reactive clones in convalescent patients occurred only post-vaccination. Vaccine-specific clones in convalescent patients were spike mono-reactive in 304 of 307 cases. The authors studied relatively few convalescent patients and analyzed no early post-infection timepoints.

Indicated treatment: approximately nine-day PBMC culture with coronavirus spike peptide pools or control peptides (ViraFEST assay). The CDR3 runs 13 residues. Germline assignment: CDR1 LNHDA and CDR2 SQIVND (reference sequence). V lost 4 bases and J 3 bases, leaving 7 bases between the germline ends. By its share, this clonotype is medium-sized. Antigen: not known. The chain links TRBV19 to TRBJ2-1, with a weak D call TRBD1 (5 bases). The TCR was taken from a human donor who received a COVID-19 vaccine. Material: CD4+ T cells from blood, cultured in vitro, obtained before SARS-CoV-2 vaccination. DNA of the CDR3: TGTGCCAGTAGTACGACAGTCTACAATGAGCAGTTCTTC. Its translation is CASSTTVYNEQFF.